The sequence of this T cell receptor (beta chain) was determined in a study of T cells after yellow fever vaccination. This clonotype has a count of ten or more. Its antigen is unidentified. Production of TCR cDNA was by 5'RACE template switching, which also added a universal primer site and UMIs. TCRdb reanalysed the 5' RACE reads using MiXCR and keeps one entry per CDR3 protein. The table lists roughly 310,000 distinct CDR3 sequences, roughly 4% of them singletons. The CDR3 spans 15 residues. V lost 3 bases and J lost 7; bases outside the gene matches: 6. Germline lookup yields CDR1 SGHTA and CDR2 FQGTGA. General study results and limits: Clones that expanded after primary vaccination mostly reappeared after the booster (roughly 96% CD4, about 91% CD8). The secondary T-cell response peaked on day 5, not day 15, but was weaker.

This TCR came from a man aged 18 to 30 who received the YFV17D yellow fever vaccine. The source material was PBMCs, sampled on the day of the yellow fever booster vaccination. The rearrangement uses TRBV7-3 and TRBJ2-1; the match to TRBD2 covers 10 bases. The CDR3, as DNA: TGTGCCAGCAGCTTGACGAGCGGGGGGGCAAATGAGCAGTTCTTC. Translating gives CASSLTSGGANEQFF.